Following are 7 T cell receptor beta chains from one sample sequenced in a study of cytomegalovirus exposure and HLA in healthy donors. The PCR was carried out with 60 Vbeta primers and 13 Jbeta primers. Only in-frame clones appear in the TCRdb table, and some are missing; sequencing was by immunoSEQ multiplex PCR. The sample carries roughly 100,000 clones, less than 80% recorded once. The sequenced sample was PBMCs. These receptors all stem from a man aged 25-45 years in good health and CMV-seronegative.

The chain couples TRBV7-9 to TRBJ1-2, with 9 positions matching TRBD1. V trimming: 5 bases; J trimming: 8 bases; junction bases outside the gene matches: 6. This CDR3 comprises 13 residues. Germline CDR1 SEHNR, CDR2 FQNEAQ (reference sequence). CDR3 sequence reads: CASSPTGGTGYTF. The CDR3 nucleotides are TGTGCCAGCAGCCCGACAGGGGGGACGGGCTACACCTTC.

The chain joins TRBV4-1 to TRBJ1-2, with D hard to call. This CDR3 has 17 amino acids. The V gene lost 0 bases and the J gene lost 0 bases, with 14 bases spanning the gap. CDR1 is MGHRA and CDR2 is YSYEKL in the germline V gene. In DNA, the CDR3 is TGCGCCAGCAGCCAAGATTTCGACTCATTCCCTAACTATGGCTACACCTTC. This encodes CASSQDFDSFPNYGYTF.

The V call is TRBV11-3, the J call TRBJ2-2; TRBD2 might be the D (5 bases). Germline V lookup: CDR1 SGHNT, CDR2 YENEEA. This CDR3 has 17 amino acids. V lost 0 bases, J lost 1 base, and 12 bases lay in between. The CDR3 DNA reads as TGTGCCAGCAGCTTAGATCGCTGGACTGGGAACACCGGGGAGCTGTTTTTT. This translates into CASSLDRWTGNTGELFF.

This clone was counted between two and nine times. V usage is TRBV2 and J usage is TRBJ2-6; the D is unclear. Germline lookup yields CDR1 SNHLY and CDR2 FYNNEI. Trimming shortened V by 8 bases and J by 0 bases, and 11 bases separated the two germline ends. CDR3 length equals 15 residues. The CDR3 region has the DNA TGTGCCAGCCGTCCGTATAGCTCTGGGGCCAACGTCCTGACTTTC. Translation: CASRPYSSGANVLTF.

This chain joins TRBV19 and TRBJ2-7, with D maybe TRBD1 (5 bases). V was cut by 5 bases and J by 2 bases, with 10 bases left in between. The germline CDR1 and CDR2 sequences are LNHDA and SQIVND (reference sequence). The CDR3 sequence is 13 residues long. The CDR3 DNA sequence: TGTGCCAGTAGTTACAGGACCACCTACGAGCAGTACTTC. This translates into CASSYRTTYEQYF.

This chain connects TRBV28 to TRBJ2-7, with 7 bases identical to TRBD1. This CDR3 has 15 amino acids. V lost 5 bases to trimming and J lost 4 bases; unmatched junction nucleotides: 11. Germline V CDR1 and CDR2: MDHEN, SYDVKM. This CDR3 is CASSPATGVPYEQYF. CDR3 nucleotide sequence: TGTGCCAGCAGTCCGGCAACAGGGGTCCCTTACGAGCAGTACTTC. The variable domain in full, with the rest retrieved from reference TRBV28 and TRBJ2-7, is DVKVTQSSRYLVKRTGEKVFLECVQDMDHENMFWYRQDPGLGLRLIYFSYDVKMKEKGDIPEGYSVSREKKERFSLILESASTNQTSMYLCASSPATGVPYEQYFGPGTRLTVT.

The V call is TRBV5-6, the J call TRBJ1-1; 9 nucleotides line up with TRBD1. The CDR3 consists of 17 residues. The V and J ends lost 3 bases and 4 bases, in that order; junction bases with no gene match: 13. The V gene's germline CDR1 is SGHDT and CDR2 YYEEEE. The CDR3 nucleotides are TGTGCCAGCAGCTCAACCCGCCTACAGGGGGCTGGCACTGAAGCTTTCTTT. Translated, it gives CASSSTRLQGAGTEAFF.